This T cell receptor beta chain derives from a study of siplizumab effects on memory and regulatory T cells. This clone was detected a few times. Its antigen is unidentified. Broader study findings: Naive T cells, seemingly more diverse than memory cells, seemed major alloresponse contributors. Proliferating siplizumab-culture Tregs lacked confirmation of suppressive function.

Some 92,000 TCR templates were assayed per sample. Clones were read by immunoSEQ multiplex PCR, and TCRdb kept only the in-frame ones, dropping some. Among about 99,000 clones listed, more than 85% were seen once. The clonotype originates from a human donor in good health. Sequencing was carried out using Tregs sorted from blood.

DNA for the CDR3: TGTGCCAGCAGTTACGATGGACCGAGGGAAAAACTGTTTTTT. Residues: CASSYDGPREKLFF. The V gene is TRBV6-6, the J gene TRBJ1-4, with D hard to call. Germline CDR1 reads MNHNY; CDR2 reads SVGAGI (reference sequence). V was pared by 2 bases and J by 8 bases, with 12 bases between. The length of the CDR3 is 14 residues.